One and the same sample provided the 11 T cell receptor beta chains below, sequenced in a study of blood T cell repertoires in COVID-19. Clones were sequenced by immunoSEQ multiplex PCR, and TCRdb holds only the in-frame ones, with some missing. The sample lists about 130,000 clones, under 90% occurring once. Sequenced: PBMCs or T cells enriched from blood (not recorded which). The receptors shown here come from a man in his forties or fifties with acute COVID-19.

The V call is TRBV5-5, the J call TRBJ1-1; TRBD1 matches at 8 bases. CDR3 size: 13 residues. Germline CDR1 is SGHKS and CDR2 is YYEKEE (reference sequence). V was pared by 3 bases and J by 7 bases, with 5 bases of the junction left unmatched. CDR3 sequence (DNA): TGTGCCAGCAGCTCATGGACAGGGTTTGAAGCTTTCTTT. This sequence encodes CASSSWTGFEAFF.

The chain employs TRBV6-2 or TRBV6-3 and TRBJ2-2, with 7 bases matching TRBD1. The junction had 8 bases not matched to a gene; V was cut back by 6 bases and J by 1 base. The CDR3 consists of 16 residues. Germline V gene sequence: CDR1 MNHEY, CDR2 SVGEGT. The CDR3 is CASSPTGTENTGELFF. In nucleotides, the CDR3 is TGTGCCAGCAGCCCTACTGGGACAGAGAACACCGGGGAGCTGTTTTTT.

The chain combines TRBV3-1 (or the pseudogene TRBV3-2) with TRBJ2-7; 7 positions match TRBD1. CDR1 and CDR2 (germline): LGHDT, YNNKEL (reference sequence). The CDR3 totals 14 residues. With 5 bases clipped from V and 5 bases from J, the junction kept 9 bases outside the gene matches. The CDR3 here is CASSFSGGHDEQYF. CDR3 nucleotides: TGTGCCAGCAGCTTCTCAGGGGGACATGACGAGCAGTACTTC.

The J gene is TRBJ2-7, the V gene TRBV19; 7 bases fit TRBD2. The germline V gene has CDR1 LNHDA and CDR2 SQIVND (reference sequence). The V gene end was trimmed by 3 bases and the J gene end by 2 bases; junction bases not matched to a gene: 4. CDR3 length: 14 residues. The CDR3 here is CASSIWAGAYEQYF. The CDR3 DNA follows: TGTGCCAGTAGTATTTGGGCGGGGGCCTACGAGCAGTACTTC.

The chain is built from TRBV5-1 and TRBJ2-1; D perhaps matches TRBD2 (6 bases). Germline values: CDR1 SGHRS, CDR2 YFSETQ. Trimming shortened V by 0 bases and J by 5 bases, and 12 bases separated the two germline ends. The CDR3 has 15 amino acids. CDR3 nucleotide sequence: TGCGCCAGCAGCTTGGTTGGCGGAGGGGACAATGAGCAGTTCTTC. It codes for CASSLVGGGDNEQFF. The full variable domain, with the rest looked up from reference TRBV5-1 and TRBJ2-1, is KAGVTQTPRYLIKTRGQQVTLSCSPISGHRSVSWYQQTPGQGLQFLFEYFSETQRNKGNFPGRFSGRQFSNSRSEMNVSTLELGDSALYLCASSLVGGGDNEQFFGPGTRLTVL.

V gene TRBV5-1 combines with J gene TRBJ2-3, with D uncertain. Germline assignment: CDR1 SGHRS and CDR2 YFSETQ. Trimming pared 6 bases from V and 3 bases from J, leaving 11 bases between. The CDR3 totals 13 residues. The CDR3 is CASTEWKTDTQYF. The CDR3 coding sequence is TGCGCCAGCACGGAGTGGAAGACAGATACGCAGTATTTT. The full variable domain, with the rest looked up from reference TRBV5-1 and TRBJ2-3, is KAGVTQTPRYLIKTRGQQVTLSCSPISGHRSVSWYQQTPGQGLQFLFEYFSETQRNKGNFPGRFSGRQFSNSRSEMNVSTLELGDSALYLCASTEWKTDTQYFGPGTRLTVL.

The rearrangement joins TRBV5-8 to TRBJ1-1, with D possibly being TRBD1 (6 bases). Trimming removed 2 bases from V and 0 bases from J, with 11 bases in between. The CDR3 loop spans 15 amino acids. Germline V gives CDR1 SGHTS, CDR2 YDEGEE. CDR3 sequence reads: CASSFQQGLNTEAFF. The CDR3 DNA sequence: TGTGCCAGCAGCTTTCAACAGGGTTTGAACACTGAAGCTTTCTTT.

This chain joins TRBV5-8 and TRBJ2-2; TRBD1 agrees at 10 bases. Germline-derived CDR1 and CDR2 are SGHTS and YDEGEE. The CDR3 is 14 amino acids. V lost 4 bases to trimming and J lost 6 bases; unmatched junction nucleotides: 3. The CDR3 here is CASSGQGEAGELFF. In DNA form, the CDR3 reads TGTGCCAGCAGCGGACAGGGGGAGGCCGGGGAGCTGTTTTTT.

DNA of the CDR3: TGTGCCAGCAGCACCGGGACTGGGTTTTACAATGAGCAGTTCTTC. As protein: CASSTGTGFYNEQFF. The chain uses TRBV28 and TRBJ2-1; possible D gene TRBD2, 6 bases. Germline V CDR1 and CDR2: MDHEN, SYDVKM. The CDR3 covers 15 residues. Between the trimmed V and J ends, which lost 6 bases and 4 bases, there was a span of 16 bases.

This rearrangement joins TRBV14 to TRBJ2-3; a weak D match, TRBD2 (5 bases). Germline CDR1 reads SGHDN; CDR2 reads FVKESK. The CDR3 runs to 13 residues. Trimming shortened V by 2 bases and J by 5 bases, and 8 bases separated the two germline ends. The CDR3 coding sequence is TGTGCCAGCAGCCAATCTAGCCTAGATACGCAGTATTTT. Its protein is CASSQSSLDTQYF.

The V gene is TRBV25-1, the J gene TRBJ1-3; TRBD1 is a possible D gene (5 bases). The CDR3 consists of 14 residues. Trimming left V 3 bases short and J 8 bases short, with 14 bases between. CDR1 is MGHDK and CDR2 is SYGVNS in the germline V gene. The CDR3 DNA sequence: TGTGCCAGCAGTGACGTGGGGGGAAAGGACACCATATATTTT. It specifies CASSDVGGKDTIYF.